This TCR beta chain was found in a study of T-cell memory formation after mild COVID-19. The study, taken as a whole, reports: CD4/CD8 balance held among clones contracting day 15 to 85, and later expanders leaned CD4+. The authors did not confirm SARS-CoV-2 specificity of second-wave clones peaking day 37. Pre-infection memory contained some responding clones, which suggested that cross-reactive memory had joined. Contracting CD8+ clones were enriched in EMRA, CD4+ mainly in CM and EM.

The V gene's germline CDR1 is MNHEY and CDR2 SMNVEV (reference sequence). CDR3 length: 14 residues. The trim removed 5 bases at V and 1 base at J, leaving 5 bases unmatched. TCRdb passed the 5' RACE reads through MiXCR, listing each CDR3 protein once. The table shows approximately 450,000 distinct CDR3 sequences, with roughly 18% occurring only once. In regard to this clonotype: Its antigen is unidentified.

V is TRBV27 and J is TRBJ2-7; 7 bases are shared with TRBD1. The clonotype comes from an adult woman who had mild COVID-19 (a few samples of this study predate the infection). Cell type and time point are not known. The sample consisted of PBMCs or a T cell subset sorted from them (not recorded which). The CDR3 reads CASSPVTGSYEQYF. CDR3 nucleotides: TGTGCCAGCAGTCCTGTGACAGGGTCCTACGAGCAGTACTTC.